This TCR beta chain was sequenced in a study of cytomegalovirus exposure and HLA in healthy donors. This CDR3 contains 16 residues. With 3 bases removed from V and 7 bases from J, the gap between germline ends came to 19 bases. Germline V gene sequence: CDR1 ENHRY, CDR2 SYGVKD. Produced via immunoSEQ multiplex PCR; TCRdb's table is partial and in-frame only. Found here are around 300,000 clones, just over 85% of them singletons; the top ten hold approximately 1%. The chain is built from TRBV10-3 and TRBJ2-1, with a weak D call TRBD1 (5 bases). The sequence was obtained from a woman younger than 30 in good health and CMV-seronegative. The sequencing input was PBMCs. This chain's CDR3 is CAISDSAAGKDNEQFF. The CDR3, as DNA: TGTGCCATCAGTGATTCCGCGGCAGGGAAGGATAATGAGCAGTTCTTC.